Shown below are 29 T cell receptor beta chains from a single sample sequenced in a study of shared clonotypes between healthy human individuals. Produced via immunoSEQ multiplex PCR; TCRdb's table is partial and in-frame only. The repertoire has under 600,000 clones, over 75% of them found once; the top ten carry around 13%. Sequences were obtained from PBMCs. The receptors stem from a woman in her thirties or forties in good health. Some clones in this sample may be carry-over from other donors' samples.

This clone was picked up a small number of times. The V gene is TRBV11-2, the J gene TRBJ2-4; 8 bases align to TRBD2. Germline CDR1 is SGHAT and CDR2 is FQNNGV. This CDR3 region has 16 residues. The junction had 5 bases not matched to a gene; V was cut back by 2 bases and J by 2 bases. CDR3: CASSLWGLVTKNIQYF. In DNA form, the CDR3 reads TGTGCCAGCAGCTTATGGGGACTAGTAACCAAAAACATTCAGTACTTC.

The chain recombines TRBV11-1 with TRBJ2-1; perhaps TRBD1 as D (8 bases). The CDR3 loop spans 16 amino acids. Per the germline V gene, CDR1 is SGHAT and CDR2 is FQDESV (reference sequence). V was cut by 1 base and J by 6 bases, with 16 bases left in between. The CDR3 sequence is CASSLEGQGGFNEQFF. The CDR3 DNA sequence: TGTGCCAGCAGCTTAGAAGGACAGGGAGGGTTCAATGAGCAGTTCTTC.

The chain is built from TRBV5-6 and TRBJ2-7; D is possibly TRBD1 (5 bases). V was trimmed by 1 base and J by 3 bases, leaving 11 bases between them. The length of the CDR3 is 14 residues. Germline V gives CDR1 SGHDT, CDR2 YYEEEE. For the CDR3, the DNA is TGTGCCAGCAGCTTGCAGGGCGACATCTACGAGCAGTACTTC. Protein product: CASSLQGDIYEQYF.

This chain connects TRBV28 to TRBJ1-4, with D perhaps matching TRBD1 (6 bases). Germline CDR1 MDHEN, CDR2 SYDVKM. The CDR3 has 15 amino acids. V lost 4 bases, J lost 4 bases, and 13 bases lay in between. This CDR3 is CASSSGTIFNEKLFF. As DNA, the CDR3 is TGTGCCAGCAGTTCCGGGACAATATTTAATGAAAAACTGTTTTTT.

CDR3 region: CASSSTPSGRINTGELFF. For the CDR3, the DNA is TGTGCCAGCAGTTCAACCCCTAGCGGGAGGATCAACACCGGGGAGCTGTTTTTT. The chain has TRBV27 and TRBJ2-2; TRBD2 aligns across 11 bases. CDR3 length: 18 amino acids. Germline CDR1 MNHEY, CDR2 SMNVEV (reference sequence). The V and J ends lost 4 bases and 2 bases, in that order; junction bases with no gene match: 9.

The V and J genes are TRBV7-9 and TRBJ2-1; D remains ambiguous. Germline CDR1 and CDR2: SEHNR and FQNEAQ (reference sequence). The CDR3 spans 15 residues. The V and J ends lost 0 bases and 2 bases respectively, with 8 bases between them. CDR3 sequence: CASSLADQPYNEQFF. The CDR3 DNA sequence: TGTGCCAGCAGCTTAGCGGATCAACCCTACAATGAGCAGTTCTTC.

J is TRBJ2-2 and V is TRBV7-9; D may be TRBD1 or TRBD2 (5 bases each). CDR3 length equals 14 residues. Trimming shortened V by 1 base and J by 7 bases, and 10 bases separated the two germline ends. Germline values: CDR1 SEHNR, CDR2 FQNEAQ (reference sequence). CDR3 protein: CASSLGDGSGELFF. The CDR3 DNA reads TGTGCCAGCAGCTTAGGGGACGGAAGCGGGGAGCTGTTTTTT.

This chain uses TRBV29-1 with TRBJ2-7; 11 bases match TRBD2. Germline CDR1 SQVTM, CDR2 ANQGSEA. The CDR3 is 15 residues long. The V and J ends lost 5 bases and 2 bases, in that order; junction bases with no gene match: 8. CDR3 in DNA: TGCAGCGTTTTGGGGACTAGCGGAGCGACCTACGAGCAGTACTTC. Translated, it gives CSVLGTSGATYEQYF.

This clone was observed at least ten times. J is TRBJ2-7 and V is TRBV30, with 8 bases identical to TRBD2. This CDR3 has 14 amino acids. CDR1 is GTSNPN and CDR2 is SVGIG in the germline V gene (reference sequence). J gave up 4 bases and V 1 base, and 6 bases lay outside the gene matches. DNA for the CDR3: TGTGCCTGGAGTGACGGGAGGGCATGGTACGAGCAGTACTTC. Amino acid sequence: CAWSDGRAWYEQYF.

The CDR3 sequence is CASSSHQETQYF. The CDR3 bases are TGTGCCAGCAGTTCCCATCAAGAGACCCAGTACTTC. V usage is TRBV27 and J usage is TRBJ2-5, with unresolved D. V gave up 4 bases and J gave up 2 bases, with 5 bases separating them. The CDR3 contains 12 residues. Germline V lookup: CDR1 MNHEY, CDR2 SMNVEV (reference sequence).

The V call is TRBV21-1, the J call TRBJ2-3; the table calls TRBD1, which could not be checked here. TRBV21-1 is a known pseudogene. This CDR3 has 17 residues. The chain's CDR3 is CASSRDRGHPPTDTQYF. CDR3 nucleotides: TGTGCCAGCAGCAGGGACAGGGGGCACCCTCCCACAGATACGCAGTATTTT.

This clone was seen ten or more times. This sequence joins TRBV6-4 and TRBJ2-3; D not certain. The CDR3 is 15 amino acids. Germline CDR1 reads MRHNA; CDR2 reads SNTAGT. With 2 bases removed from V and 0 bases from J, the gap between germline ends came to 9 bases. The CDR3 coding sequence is TGTGCCAGCAGTGACGGGGTGGCTAGCACAGATACGCAGTATTTT. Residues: CASSDGVASTDTQYF.

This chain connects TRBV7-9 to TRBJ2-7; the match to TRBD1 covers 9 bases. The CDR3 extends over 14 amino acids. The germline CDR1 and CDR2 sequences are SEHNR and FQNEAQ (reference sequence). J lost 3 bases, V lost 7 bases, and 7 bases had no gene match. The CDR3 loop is CASIPRDRDYEQYF. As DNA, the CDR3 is TGTGCCAGCATTCCGAGGGACAGGGACTACGAGCAGTACTTC.

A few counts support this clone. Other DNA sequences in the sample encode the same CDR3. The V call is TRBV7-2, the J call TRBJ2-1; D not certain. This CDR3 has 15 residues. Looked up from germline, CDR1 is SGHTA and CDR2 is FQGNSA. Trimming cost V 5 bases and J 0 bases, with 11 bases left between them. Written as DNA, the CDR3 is TGTGCCAGCAGCCCCCGGACCGGCTCCTACAATGAGCAGTTCTTC. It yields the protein CASSPRTGSYNEQFF.

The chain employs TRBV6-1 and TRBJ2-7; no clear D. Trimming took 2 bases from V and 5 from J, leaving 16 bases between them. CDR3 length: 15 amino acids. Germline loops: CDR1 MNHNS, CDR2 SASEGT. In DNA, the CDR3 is TGTGCCAGCAGTGAAAAGGCCGACAACAGACACGAGCAGTACTTC. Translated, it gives CASSEKADNRHEQYF.

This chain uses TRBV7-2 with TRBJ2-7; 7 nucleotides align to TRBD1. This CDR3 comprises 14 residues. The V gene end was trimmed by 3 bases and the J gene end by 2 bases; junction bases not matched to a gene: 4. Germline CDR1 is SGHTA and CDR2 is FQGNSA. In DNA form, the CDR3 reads TGTGCCAGCAGCTTGGGGACAGTGACCTACGAGCAGTACTTC. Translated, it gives CASSLGTVTYEQYF.

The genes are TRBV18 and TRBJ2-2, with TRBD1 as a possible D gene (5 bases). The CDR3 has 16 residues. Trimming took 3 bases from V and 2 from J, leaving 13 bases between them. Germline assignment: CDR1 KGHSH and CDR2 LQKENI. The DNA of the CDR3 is TGTGCCAGCTCACCGACAGCCTACCCTAACACCGGGGAGCTGTTTTTT. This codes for CASSPTAYPNTGELFF.

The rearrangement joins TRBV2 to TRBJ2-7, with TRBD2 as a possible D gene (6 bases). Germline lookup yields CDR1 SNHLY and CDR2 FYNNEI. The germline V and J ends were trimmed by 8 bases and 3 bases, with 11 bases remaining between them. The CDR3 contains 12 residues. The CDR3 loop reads CASAGLLYEQYF. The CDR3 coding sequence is TGTGCCAGCGCGGGACTCCTCTACGAGCAGTACTTC.

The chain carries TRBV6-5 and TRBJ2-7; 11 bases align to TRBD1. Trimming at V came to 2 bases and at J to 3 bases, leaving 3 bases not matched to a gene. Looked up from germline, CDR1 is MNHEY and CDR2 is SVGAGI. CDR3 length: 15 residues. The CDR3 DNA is TGTGCCAGCAGTTACGGGACAGGGGGGGGCTACGAGCAGTACTTC. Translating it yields CASSYGTGGGYEQYF.

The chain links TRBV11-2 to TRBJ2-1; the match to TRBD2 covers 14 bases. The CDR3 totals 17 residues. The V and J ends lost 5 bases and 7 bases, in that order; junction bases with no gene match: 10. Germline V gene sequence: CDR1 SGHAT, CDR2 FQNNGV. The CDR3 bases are TGTGCCAGCAGCCACCGACTAGCGGGAGGGCCGGAGAATGAGCAGTTCTTC. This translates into CASSHRLAGGPENEQFF.

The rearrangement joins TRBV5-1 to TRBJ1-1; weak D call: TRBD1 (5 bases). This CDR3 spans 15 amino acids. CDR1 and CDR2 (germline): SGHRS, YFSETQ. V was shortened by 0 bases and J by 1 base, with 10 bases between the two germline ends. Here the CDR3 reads CASSLDYRQNTEAFF. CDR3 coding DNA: TGCGCCAGCAGCTTGGACTACAGGCAGAACACTGAAGCTTTCTTT.

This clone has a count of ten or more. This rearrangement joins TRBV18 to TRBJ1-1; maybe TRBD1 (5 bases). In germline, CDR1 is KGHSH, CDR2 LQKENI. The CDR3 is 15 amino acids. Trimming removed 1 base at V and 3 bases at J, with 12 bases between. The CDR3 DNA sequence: TGTGCCAGCTCACCACGCGGGGACGGCTACACTGAAGCTTTCTTT. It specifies CASSPRGDGYTEAFF.

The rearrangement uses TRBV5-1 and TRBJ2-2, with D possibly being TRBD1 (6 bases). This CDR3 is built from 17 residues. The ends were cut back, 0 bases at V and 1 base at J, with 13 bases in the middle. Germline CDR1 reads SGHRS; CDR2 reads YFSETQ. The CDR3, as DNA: TGCGCCAGCAGCTTGGGAGGGGACACCCAGAACACCGGGGAGCTGTTTTTT. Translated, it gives CASSLGGDTQNTGELFF.

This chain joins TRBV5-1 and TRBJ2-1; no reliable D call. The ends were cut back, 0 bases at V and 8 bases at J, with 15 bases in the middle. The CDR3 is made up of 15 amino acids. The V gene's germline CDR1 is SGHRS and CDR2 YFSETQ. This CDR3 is CASSLADLPPYEQFF. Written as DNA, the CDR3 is TGCGCCAGCAGCTTGGCCGACCTACCCCCATATGAGCAGTTCTTC.

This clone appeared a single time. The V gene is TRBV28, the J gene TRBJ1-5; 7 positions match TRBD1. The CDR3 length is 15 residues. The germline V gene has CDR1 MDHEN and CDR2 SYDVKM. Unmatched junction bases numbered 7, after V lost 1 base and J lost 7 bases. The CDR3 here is CASSLFDRAGQPQHF. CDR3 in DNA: TGTGCCAGCAGTTTATTTGACAGGGCAGGCCAGCCCCAGCATTTT.

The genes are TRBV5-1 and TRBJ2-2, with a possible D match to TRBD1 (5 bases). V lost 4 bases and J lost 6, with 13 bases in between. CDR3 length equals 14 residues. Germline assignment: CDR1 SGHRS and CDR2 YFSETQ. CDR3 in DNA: TGCGCCAGCAGCCCCGTTGTGGGGCCCGGGGAGCTGTTTTTT. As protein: CASSPVVGPGELFF. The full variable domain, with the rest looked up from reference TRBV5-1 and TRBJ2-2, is KAGVTQTPRYLIKTRGQQVTLSCSPISGHRSVSWYQQTPGQGLQFLFEYFSETQRNKGNFPGRFSGRQFSNSRSEMNVSTLELGDSALYLCASSPVVGPGELFFGEGSRLTVL.

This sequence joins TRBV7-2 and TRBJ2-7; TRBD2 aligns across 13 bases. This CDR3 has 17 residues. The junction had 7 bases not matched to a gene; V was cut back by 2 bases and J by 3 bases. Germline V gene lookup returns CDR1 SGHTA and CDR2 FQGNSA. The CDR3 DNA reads TGTGCCAGCAGCTTACATCGACTAGCGGGAGGAGACTACGAGCAGTACTTC. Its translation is CASSLHRLAGGDYEQYF.

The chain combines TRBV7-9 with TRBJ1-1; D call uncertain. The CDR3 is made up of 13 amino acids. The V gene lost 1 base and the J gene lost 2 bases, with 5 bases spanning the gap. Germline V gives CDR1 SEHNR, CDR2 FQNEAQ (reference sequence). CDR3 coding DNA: TGTGCCAGCAGCTTAGTACCCAACACTGAAGCTTTCTTT. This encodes CASSLVPNTEAFF.

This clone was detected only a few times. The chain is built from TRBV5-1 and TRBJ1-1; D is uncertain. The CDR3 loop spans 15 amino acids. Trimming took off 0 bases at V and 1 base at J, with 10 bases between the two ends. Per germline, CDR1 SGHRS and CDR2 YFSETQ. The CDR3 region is CASSLALPGNTEAFF. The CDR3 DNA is TGCGCCAGCAGCTTGGCTTTGCCAGGGAACACTGAAGCTTTCTTT.